This paragraph reports one T cell receptor beta chain. The CDR3 has 17 amino acids. The junction had 12 bases not matched to a gene; V was cut back by 4 bases and J by 6 bases. Germline CDR1 SGHRS, CDR2 YFSETQ. It was with 60 Vbeta and 13 Jbeta primers that the PCR ran. TCRdb's copy holds only in-frame clones and misses some; the assay was immunoSEQ multiplex PCR. This sample has some 56,000 clones, with approximately 80% found just once. The data belong to a study of cytomegalovirus exposure and HLA in healthy donors. The sequenced sample consisted of PBMCs. The chain couples TRBV5-1 to TRBJ2-7; 14 nucleotides align to TRBD2. The clonotype comes from a human donor in good health. CDR3 nucleotides: TGCGCCAGCAGCCAGGGACTAGCGGGAGTGGCGGGTGGCGAGCAGTACTTC. This translates into CASSQGLAGVAGGEQYF. The complete variable domain, with remaining parts taken from reference TRBV5-1 and TRBJ2-7, reads KAGVTQTPRYLIKTRGQQVTLSCSPISGHRSVSWYQQTPGQGLQFLFEYFSETQRNKGNFPGRFSGRQFSNSRSEMNVSTLELGDSALYLCASSQGLAGVAGGEQYFGPGTRLTVT.